The text below deals with one T cell receptor (beta chain). What it binds is not known. CDR3 length: 13 amino acids. Trimming left V 7 bases short and J 0 bases short, with 9 bases between. CDR1 and CDR2 from the germline V gene are SGHNT and YYREEE (reference sequence). This sample was taken from a study of T cells in pancreatic ductal adenocarcinoma. Whole-study findings and limits: Tumor and blood clonality did not differ significantly, about 0.11 versus 0.078. The resected cohort was biased toward the minority with early-stage disease. Tumor samples had fewer productive templates and about 8-fold fewer unique clonotypes than blood.

TCRdb's table, derived via immunoSEQ multiplex PCR, lists solely in-frame clones and lacks some. The sample has 30,000 or so clones, around nine tenths seen once; the top ten hold roughly 2%. Selected pancreatic ductal adenocarcinoma patients had undergone surgery without neoadjuvant therapy. The sample comprised PBMCs. V usage is TRBV5-4 and J usage is TRBJ2-3; D tentatively fits TRBD1 or TRBD2 (5 bases each). The sequence derives from a human donor with pancreatic ductal adenocarcinoma. CDR3: CASGRDSTDTQYF. Written as DNA, the CDR3 is TGTGCCAGCGGCCGGGACAGCACAGATACGCAGTATTTT.